This T cell receptor (beta chain) was recorded in a study of shared clonotypes between healthy human individuals. At the level of the study: Each donor contributed plates that comprised three CD4 naive, three CD4 memory, two CD8 naive and one CD8 memory. Study observations and caveats: The naive CD4 repertoires of several donors were compared, and approximately 4.7% of clonotypes were shared.

V gave up 1 base and J gave up 3 bases, with 12 bases separating them. CDR3 length equals 15 residues. Germline values: CDR1 SGHAT, CDR2 FQNNGV. About this clone: Antigen specificity is unknown.

The method was immunoSEQ multiplex PCR; TCRdb's version includes in-frame clones alone and lacks a portion of them. Of under 2.5 million clones detected, less than 95% appear once; the ten largest clones hold approximately 0.41%. The V gene is TRBV11-2, the J gene TRBJ1-2; no firm D call. Input material: naive CD4+ T cells from PBMCs. The subset denotes: CD45RA+ positively selected. The origin of this receptor is a man aged 18 to 29 in good health. Some clones in this sample may be carry-over from other donors' samples. DNA of the CDR3: TGTGCCAGCAGCTTAGTGAGTCCCCAGTACTATGGCTACACCTTC. Its translation is CASSLVSPQYYGYTF.